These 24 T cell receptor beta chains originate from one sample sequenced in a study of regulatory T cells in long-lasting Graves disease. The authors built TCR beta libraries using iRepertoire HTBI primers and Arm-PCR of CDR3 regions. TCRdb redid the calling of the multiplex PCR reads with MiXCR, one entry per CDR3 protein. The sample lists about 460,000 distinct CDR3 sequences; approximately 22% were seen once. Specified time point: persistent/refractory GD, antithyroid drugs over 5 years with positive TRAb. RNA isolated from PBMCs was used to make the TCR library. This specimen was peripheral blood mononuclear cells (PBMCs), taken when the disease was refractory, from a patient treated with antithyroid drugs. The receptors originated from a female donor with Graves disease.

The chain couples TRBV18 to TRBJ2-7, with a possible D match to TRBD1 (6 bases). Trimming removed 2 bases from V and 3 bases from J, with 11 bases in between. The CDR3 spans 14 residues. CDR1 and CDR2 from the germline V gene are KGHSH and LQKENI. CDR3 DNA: TGTGCCAGCTCACCAGGACAGTCTCTCTACGAGCAGTACTTC. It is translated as CASSPGQSLYEQYF.

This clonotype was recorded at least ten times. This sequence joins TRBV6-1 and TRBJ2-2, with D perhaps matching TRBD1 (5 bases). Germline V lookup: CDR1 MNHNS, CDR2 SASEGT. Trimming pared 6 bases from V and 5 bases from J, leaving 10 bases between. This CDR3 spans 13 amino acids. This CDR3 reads CASSRQGTGELFF. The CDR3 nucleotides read TGTGCCAGCAGCCGTCAGGGAACCGGGGAGCTGTTTTTT.

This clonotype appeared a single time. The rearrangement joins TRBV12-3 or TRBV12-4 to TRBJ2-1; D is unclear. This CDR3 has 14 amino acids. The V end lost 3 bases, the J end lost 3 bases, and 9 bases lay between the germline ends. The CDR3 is CASSFHPSYNEQFF. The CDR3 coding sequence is TGTGCCAGCAGTTTCCATCCTAGCTACAATGAGCAGTTCTTC.

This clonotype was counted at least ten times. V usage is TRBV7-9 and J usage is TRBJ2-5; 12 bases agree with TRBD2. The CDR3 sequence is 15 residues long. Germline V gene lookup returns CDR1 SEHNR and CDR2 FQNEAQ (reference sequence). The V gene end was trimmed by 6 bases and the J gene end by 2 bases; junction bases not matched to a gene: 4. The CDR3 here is CASSLAGGGQETQYF. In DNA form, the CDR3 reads TGTGCCAGCAGTCTAGCGGGAGGGGGTCAAGAGACCCAGTACTTC.

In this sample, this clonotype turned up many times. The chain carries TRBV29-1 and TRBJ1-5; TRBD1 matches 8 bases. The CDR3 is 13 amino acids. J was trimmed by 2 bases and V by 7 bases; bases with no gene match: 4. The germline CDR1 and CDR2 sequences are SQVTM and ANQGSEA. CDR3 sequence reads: CSGGQGGNQPQHF. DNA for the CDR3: TGCAGCGGTGGACAGGGCGGCAATCAGCCCCAGCATTTT.

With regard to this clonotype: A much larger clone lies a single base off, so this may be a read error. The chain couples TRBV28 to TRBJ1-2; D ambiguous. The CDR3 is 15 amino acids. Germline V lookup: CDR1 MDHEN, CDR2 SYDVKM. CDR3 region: CASSPWQNVSYSYTF. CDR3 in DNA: TGTGCCAGCTCCCCGTGGCAGAACGTTAGCTATAGCTACACCTTC.

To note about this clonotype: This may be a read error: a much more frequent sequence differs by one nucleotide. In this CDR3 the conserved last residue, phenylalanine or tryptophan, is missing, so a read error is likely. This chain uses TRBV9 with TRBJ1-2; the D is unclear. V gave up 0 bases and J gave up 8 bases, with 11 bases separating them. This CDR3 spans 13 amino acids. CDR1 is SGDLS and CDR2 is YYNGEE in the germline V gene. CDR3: CASSVVGGFGYTS. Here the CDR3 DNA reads TGTGCCAGCAGCGTAGTTGGTGGCTTCGGCTACACCTCC.

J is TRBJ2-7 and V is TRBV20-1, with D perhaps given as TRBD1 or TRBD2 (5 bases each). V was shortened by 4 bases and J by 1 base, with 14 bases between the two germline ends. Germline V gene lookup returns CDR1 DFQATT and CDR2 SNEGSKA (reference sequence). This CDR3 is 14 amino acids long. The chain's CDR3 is CSATFRDRSYEQYF. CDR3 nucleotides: TGCAGTGCTACTTTCCGGGACCGTTCCTACGAGCAGTACTTC.

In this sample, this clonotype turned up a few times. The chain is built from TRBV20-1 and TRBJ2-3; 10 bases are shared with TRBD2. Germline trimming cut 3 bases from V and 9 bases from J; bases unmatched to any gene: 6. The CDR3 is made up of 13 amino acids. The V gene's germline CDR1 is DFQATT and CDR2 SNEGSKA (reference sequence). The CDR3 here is CSARLAGERTQYF. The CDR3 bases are TGCAGTGCTAGGCTAGCGGGAGAAAGGACGCAGTATTTT.

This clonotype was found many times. CDR3 loop: CASSRDILSVAFF. CDR3 nucleotides: TGTGCCAGCAGCCGGGACATTCTTAGCGTAGCTTTCTTT. The genes are TRBV7-3 and TRBJ1-1; a weak D match, TRBD1 (6 bases). V was shortened by 5 bases and J by 10 bases, with 17 bases between the two germline ends. The germline V gene encodes CDR1 SGHTA and CDR2 FQGTGA. The CDR3 has 13 residues.

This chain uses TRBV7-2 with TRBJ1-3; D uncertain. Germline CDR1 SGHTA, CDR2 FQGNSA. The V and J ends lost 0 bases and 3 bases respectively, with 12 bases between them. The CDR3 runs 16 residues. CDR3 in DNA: TGTGCCAGCAGCTTAGCTCACCCAAATTTTGGAAACACCATATATTTT. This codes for CASSLAHPNFGNTIYF.

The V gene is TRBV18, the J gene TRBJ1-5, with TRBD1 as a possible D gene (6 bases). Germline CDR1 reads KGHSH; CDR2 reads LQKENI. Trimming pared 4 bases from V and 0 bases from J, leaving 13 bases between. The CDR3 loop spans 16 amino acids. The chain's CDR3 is CASSLRTEDSNQPQHF. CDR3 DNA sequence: TGTGCCAGCTCACTTAGGACAGAGGATAGCAATCAGCCCCAGCATTTT. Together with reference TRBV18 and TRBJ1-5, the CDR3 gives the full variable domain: NAGVMQNPRHLVRRRGQEARLRCSPMKGHSHVYWYRQLPEEGLKFMVYLQKENIIDESGMPKERFSAEFPKEGPSILRIQQVVRGDSAAYFCASSLRTEDSNQPQHFGDGTRLSIL.

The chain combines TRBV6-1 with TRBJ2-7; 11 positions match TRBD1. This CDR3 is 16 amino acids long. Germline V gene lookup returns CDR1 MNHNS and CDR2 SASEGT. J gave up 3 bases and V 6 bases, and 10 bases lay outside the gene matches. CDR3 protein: CASSLWGTGGDYEQYF. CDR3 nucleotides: TGTGCCAGCAGCCTATGGGGGACAGGGGGAGACTACGAGCAGTACTTC.

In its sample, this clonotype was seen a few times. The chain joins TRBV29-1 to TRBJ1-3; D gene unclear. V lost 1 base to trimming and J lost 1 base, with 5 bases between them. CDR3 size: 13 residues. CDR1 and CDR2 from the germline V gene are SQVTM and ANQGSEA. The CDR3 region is CSVEAASGNTIYF. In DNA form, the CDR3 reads TGCAGCGTTGAAGCCGCTTCTGGAAACACCATATATTTT.

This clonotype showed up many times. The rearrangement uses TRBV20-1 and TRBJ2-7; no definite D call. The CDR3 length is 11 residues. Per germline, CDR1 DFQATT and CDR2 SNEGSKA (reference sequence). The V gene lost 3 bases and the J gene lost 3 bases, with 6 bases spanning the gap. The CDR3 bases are TGCAGTGCTAGTCCCGACTACGAGCAGTACTTC. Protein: CSASPDYEQYF.

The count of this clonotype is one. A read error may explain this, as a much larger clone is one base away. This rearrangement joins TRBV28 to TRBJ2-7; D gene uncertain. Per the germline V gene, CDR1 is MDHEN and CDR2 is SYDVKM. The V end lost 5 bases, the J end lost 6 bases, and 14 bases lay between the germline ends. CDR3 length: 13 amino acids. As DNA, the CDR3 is TGTGCCAGCAGTCCCGTAAGCCCCTGCGAGCAGTACTTC. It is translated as CASSPVSPCEQYF. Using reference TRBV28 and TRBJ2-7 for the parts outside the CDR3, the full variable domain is DVKVTQSSRYLVKRTGEKVFLECVQDMDHENMFWYRQDPGLGLRLIYFSYDVKMKEKGDIPEGYSVSREKKERFSLILESASTNQTSMYLCASSPVSPCEQYFGPGTRLTVT.

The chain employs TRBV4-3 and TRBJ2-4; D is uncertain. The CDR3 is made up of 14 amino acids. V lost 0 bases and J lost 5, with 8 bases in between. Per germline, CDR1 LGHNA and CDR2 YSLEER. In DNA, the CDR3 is TGCGCCAGCAGCCAAGATTATACCCAAAACATTCAGTACTTC. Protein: CASSQDYTQNIQYF.

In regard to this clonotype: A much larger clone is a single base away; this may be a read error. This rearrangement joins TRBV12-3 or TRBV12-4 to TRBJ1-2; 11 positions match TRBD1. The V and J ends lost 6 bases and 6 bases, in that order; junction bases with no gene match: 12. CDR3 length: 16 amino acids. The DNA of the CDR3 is TGTGCCAGCAGCCGGACAGGGGGCGCAAAGGTTGATGGCTACACCTTC. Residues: CASSRTGGAKVDGYTF.

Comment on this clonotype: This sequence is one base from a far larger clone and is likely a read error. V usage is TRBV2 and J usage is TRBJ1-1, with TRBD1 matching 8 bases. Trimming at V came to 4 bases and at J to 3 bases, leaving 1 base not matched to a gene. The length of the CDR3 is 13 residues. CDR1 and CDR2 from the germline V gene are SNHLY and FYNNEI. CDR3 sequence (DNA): TGTGCCAGCAGTGGGACAGGGTACACTGAAGCTTTCTTT. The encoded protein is CASSGTGYTEAFF.

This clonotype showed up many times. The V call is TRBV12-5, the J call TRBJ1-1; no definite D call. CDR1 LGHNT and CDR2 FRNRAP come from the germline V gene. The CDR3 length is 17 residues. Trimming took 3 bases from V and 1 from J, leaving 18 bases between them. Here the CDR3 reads CASGFSPARTENTEAFF. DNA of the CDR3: TGTGCTAGTGGTTTCTCTCCAGCCCGGACGGAGAACACTGAAGCTTTCTTT.

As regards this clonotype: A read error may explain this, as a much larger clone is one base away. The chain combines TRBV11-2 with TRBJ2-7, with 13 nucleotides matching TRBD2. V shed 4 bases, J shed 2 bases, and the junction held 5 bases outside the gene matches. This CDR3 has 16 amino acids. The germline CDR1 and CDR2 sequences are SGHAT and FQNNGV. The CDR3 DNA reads TGTGCCAGCAGCTCGTGGACTAGCGGGGGTCCCTACGAGCAGTACTTC. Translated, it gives CASSSWTSGGPYEQYF.

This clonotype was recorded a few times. In DNA, the CDR3 is TGTGCGAGTTATTGGAGAAACGCTTTCTTT. This sequence encodes CASYWRNAFF. This rearrangement joins TRBV19 to TRBJ1-1; D remains unclear. The CDR3 is made up of 10 amino acids. Germline V gene lookup returns CDR1 LNHDA and CDR2 SQIVND (reference sequence).

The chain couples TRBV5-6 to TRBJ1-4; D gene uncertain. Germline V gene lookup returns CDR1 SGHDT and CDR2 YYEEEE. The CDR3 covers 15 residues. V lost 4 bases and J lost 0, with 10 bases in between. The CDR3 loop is CASSVRYATNEKLFF. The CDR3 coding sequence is TGTGCCAGCAGCGTCCGATATGCAACTAATGAAAAACTGTTTTTT.

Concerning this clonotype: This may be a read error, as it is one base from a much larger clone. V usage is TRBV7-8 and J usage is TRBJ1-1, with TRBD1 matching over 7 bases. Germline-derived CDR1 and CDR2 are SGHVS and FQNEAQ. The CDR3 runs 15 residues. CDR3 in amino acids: CAGSLGRGRSTEAFF. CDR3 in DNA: TGTGCCGGCAGCTTAGGAAGGGGGCGGTCTACTGAAGCTTTCTTT.